Sequencing of this T cell receptor (beta chain) was carried out in a study of regulatory T cells in long-lasting Graves disease. CDR3 length: 15 amino acids. In germline, CDR1 is SGHRS, CDR2 YFSETQ. V was cut by 1 base and J by 6 bases, with 15 bases left in between. Construction of TCR beta libraries relied on iRepertoire HTBI primers and on Arm-PCR targeting CDR3 regions. TCRdb re-called the multiplex PCR reads through MiXCR, storing one row per CDR3 protein. The sample has some 560,000 distinct CDR3 sequences, roughly a sixth seen once. Broader study findings: TCR diversity was lower in persistent Graves' patients than in newly diagnosed ones. TRBV28, TRBJ1-2 and TRBJ2-5 were segments that persistent disease favored.

The sample's time point: newly diagnosed GD, antithyroid drugs for less than 3 months. The authors made the TCR library using RNA they extracted from PBMCs. On this clonotype itself: The antigen remains undetermined.

These data also featured in a second study, about T cells in Graves' hyperthyroidism and ophthalmopathy. As that report states: With the HTBI primer set, the TCR CDR3 went through a first round of RT-PCR.

This sequence was found in a woman aged 35-65 years with Graves disease. The sequencing here drew on peripheral blood mononuclear cells (PBMCs), taken at new diagnosis, from a patient treated with antithyroid drugs. V usage is TRBV5-1 and J usage is TRBJ2-3; D gene unclear. CDR3 nucleotides: TGCGCCAGCAGCTTGAACGCAGCCTCTAGGGATACGCAGTATTTT. As protein: CASSLNAASRDTQYF.